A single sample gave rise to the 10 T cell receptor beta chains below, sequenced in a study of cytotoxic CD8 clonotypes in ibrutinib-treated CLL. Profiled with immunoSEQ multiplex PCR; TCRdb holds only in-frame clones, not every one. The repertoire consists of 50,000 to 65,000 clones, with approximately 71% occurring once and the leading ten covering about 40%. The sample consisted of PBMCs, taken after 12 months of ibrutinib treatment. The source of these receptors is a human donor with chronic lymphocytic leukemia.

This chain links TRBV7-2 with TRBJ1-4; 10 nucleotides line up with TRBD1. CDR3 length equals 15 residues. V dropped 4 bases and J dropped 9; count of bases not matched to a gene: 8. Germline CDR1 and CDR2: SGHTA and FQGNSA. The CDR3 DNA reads TGTGCCAGCAGCTCACAGACAGGGGGCTTGCAAAAACTGTTTTTT. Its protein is CASSSQTGGLQKLFF.

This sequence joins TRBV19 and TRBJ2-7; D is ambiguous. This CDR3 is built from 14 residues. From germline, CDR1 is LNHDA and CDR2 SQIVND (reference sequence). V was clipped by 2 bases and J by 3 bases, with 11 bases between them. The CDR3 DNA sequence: TGTGCCAGTAGTATATCTTCTGTGCTCTACGAGCAGTACTTC. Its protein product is CASSISSVLYEQYF.

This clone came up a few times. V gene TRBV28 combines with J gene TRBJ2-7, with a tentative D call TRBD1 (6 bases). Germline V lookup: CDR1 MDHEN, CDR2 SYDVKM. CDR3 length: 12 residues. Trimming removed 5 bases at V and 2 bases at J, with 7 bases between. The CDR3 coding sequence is TGTGCCAGCAGTGACAGGCCCTACGAGCAGTACTTC. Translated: CASSDRPYEQYF.

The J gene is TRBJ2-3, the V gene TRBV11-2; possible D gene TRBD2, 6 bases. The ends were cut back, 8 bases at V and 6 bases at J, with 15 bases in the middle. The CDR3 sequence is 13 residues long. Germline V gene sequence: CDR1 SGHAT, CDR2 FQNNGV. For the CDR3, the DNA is TGTGCCAGCTTGTTGGGAGGTCACGATACGCAGTATTTT. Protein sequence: CASLLGGHDTQYF. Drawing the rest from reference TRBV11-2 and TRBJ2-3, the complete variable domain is EAGVAQSPRYKIIEKRQSVAFWCNPISGHATLYWYQQILGQGPKLLIQFQNNGVVDDSQLPKDRFSAERLKGVDSTLKIQPAKLEDSAVYLCASLLGGHDTQYFGPGTRLTVL.

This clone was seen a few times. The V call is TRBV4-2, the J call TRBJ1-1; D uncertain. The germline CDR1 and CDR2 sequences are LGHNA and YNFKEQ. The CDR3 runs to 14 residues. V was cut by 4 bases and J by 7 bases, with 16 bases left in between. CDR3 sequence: CASSPGPRADEAFF. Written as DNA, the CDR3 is TGTGCCAGCAGCCCTGGGCCCCGGGCCGATGAAGCTTTCTTT.

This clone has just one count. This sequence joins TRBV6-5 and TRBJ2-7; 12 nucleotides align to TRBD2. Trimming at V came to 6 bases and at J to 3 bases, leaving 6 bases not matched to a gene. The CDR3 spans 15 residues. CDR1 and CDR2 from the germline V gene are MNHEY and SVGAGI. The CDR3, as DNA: TGTGCCAGCAGCGCGGCGACTAGCGGGAGCTACGAGCAGTACTTC. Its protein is CASSAATSGSYEQYF.

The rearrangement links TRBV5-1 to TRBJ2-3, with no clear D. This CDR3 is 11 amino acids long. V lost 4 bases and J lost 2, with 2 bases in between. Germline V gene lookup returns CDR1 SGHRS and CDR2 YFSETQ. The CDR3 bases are TGCGCCAGCAGCAACACAGATACGCAGTATTTT. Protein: CASSNTDTQYF.

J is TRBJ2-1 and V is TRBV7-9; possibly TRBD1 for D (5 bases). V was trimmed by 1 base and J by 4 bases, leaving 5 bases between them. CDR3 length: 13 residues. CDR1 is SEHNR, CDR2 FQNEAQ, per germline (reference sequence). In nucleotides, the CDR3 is TGTGCCAGCAGCTTAGACAGGTACAATGAGCAGTTCTTC. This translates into CASSLDRYNEQFF. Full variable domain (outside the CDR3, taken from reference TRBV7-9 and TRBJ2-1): DTGVSQNPRHKITKRGQNVTFRCDPISEHNRLYWYRQTLGQGPEFLTYFQNEAQLEKSRLLSDRFSAERPKGSFSTLEIQRTEQGDSAMYLCASSLDRYNEQFFGPGTRLTVL.

CDR3 DNA: TGCGCCAGCAGCTTGGGCACGAGCTCCTACGAGCAGTACTTC. Protein sequence: CASSLGTSSYEQYF. The chain recombines TRBV5-1 with TRBJ2-7; D not resolved. The V gene lost 0 bases and the J gene lost 0 bases, with 7 bases spanning the gap. CDR3 length: 14 residues. Germline V gene data show CDR1 as SGHRS and CDR2 as YFSETQ.

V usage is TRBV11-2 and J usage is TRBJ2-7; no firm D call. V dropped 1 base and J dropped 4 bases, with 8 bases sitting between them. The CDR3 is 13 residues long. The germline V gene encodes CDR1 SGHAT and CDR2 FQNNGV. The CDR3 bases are TGTGCCAGCAGCTTAGGGGAACGGTACGAGCAGTACTTC. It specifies CASSLGERYEQYF.